This T cell receptor beta chain appears in the sequencing data of a study of T cells after yellow fever vaccination. The CDR3 covers 14 residues. The germline gives CDR1 MNHEY, CDR2 SVGEGT. The V end lost 10 bases, the J end lost 7 bases, and 20 bases lay between the germline ends. Via MiXCR, TCRdb re-called the 5' RACE reads, giving one row per CDR3 protein. The sample has around 530,000 distinct CDR3 sequences; less than 20% are singletons. The chain recombines TRBV6-2 or TRBV6-3 with TRBJ2-1; no clear D. The TCR sequence derives from a man aged 18 to 29 who received the YFV17D yellow fever vaccine. This material consisted of PBMCs, taken 5 to 6 days after the first yellow fever vaccination. CDR3 in DNA: TGTGCCACCGAGTTTCGGACCCGTGGGAATGAGCAGTTCTTC. Translating it yields CATEFRTRGNEQFF.